A single sample gave rise to the 28 T cell receptor beta chains below, sequenced in a study of early T cells in non-severe SARS-CoV-2 infection. TCRdb used MiXCR to reprocess the 5' RACE reads, holding one entry per CDR3 protein. The sample carries about 48,000 distinct CDR3 sequences, about 12% recorded once. Sequenced material: whole blood. All receptors come from an adult who was a healthcare worker with PCR-confirmed SARS-CoV-2 infection or an uninfected control (not recorded which).

This clonotype showed up many times. The rearrangement links TRBV20-1 to TRBJ1-3; D gene ambiguous. CDR1 and CDR2 from the germline V gene are DFQATT and SNEGSKA (reference sequence). This CDR3 comprises 15 residues. The ends were cut back, 1 base at V and 0 bases at J, with 10 bases in the middle. DNA of the CDR3: TGCAGTGCTAGAGTAAGGACCAGCTCTGGAAACACCATATATTTT. Its protein is CSARVRTSSGNTIYF.

The chain employs TRBV5-1 and TRBJ2-6; D possibly corresponds to TRBD1 (6 bases). V was trimmed by 3 bases and J by 0 bases, leaving 13 bases between them. The CDR3 is 17 residues long. Germline assignment: CDR1 SGHRS and CDR2 YFSETQ. CDR3 region: CASSSFMTGSGANVLTF. Here the CDR3 DNA reads TGCGCCAGCAGCTCTTTTATGACAGGCTCTGGGGCCAACGTCCTGACTTTC.

The chain links TRBV29-1 to TRBJ2-3; D is tentatively TRBD1 or TRBD2 (5 bases each). Germline CDR1 is SQVTM and CDR2 is ANQGSEA. The CDR3 runs 15 residues. Deletions cut 7 bases from V and 0 bases from J, with 17 bases between. CDR3 protein: CSAGTSSPSTDTQYF. The CDR3, as DNA: TGCAGCGCCGGGACGAGTAGCCCTAGCACAGATACGCAGTATTTT.

This clonotype was observed at least ten times. The J gene is TRBJ2-4, the V gene TRBV2, with 10 bases that match TRBD2. CDR1 SNHLY and CDR2 FYNNEI come from the germline V gene. V was pared by 2 bases and J by 0 bases, with 7 bases of the junction left unmatched. This CDR3 has 18 residues. The CDR3 DNA reads as TGTGCCAGCAGTGAAATAGCGGGGGGCGTCCTAGCCAAAAACATTCAGTACTTC. It encodes CASSEIAGGVLAKNIQYF.

The chain joins TRBV29-1 to TRBJ1-2; unclear D gene. The CDR3 spans 11 residues. Germline CDR1 reads SQVTM; CDR2 reads ANQGSEA. V lost 4 bases, J lost 4 bases, and 7 bases lay in between. The CDR3 coding sequence is TGCAGCGTTGGAGCCAGCTATGGCTACACCTTC. It encodes CSVGASYGYTF.

This clonotype was found many times. The J gene is TRBJ2-4, the V gene TRBV20-1; 9 bases map to TRBD2. This CDR3 region has 16 residues. V trimming: 3 bases; J trimming: 0 bases; junction bases outside the gene matches: 6. Germline-derived CDR1 and CDR2 are DFQATT and SNEGSKA (reference sequence). This CDR3 reads CSASQAGGQAKNIQYF. In nucleotides, the CDR3 is TGCAGTGCTAGCCAAGCGGGGGGCCAAGCCAAAAACATTCAGTACTTC.

In this sample, this clonotype turned up many times. The CDR3 DNA reads as TGTGCCAGCAGCCTCGGAGGTTACGATGAGCAGTTCTTC. Encoded protein: CASSLGGYDEQFF. V usage is TRBV11-2 and J usage is TRBJ2-1, with D maybe TRBD2 (5 bases). The CDR3 totals 13 residues. Per the germline V gene, CDR1 is SGHAT and CDR2 is FQNNGV. V lost 5 bases, J lost 8 bases, and 13 bases lay in between.

This clonotype was recorded many times. V and J are TRBV7-2 and TRBJ1-2, with 8 nucleotides matching TRBD1. Trimming removed 2 bases from V and 2 bases from J; junction bases left unmatched: 1. Germline loops: CDR1 SGHTA, CDR2 FQGNSA. The CDR3 consists of 14 residues. The CDR3 bases are TGTGCCAGCAGCTTACGACAGGGGAACTATGGCTACACCTTC. Its protein is CASSLRQGNYGYTF.

This clonotype has ten or more counts. The rearrangement joins TRBV24-1 to TRBJ2-1, with a possible D match to TRBD2 (7 bases). The V and J ends lost 4 bases and 7 bases respectively, with 16 bases between them. The CDR3 has 15 amino acids. Germline CDR1 and CDR2: KGHDR and SFDVKD. CDR3 amino acids: CATSDPMGGGNEQFF. The CDR3 DNA reads as TGTGCCACCAGTGACCCCATGGGAGGGGGGAATGAGCAGTTCTTC.

This clonotype appeared once. V gene TRBV2 combines with J gene TRBJ1-1; a weak D match, TRBD1 (6 bases). Germline values: CDR1 SNHLY, CDR2 FYNNEI. The CDR3 sequence is 13 residues long. Trimming pared 7 bases from V and 2 bases from J, leaving 11 bases between. The CDR3 protein is CASNGQINTEAFF. For the CDR3, the DNA is TGTGCCAGCAACGGACAGATAAACACTGAAGCTTTCTTT. The variable domain in full, completed from reference TRBV2 and TRBJ1-1, reads EPEVTQTPSHQVTQMGQEVILRCVPISNHLYFYWYRQILGQKVEFLVSFYNNEISEKSEIFDDQFSVERPDGSNFTLKIRSTKLEDSAMYFCASNGQINTEAFFGQGTRLTVV.

This clonotype occurred many times. The chain carries TRBV12-3 or TRBV12-4 and TRBJ1-1; D remains unclear. CDR3 length: 13 amino acids. V dropped 5 bases and J dropped 5 bases, with 12 bases sitting between them. The DNA for the CDR3 is TGTGCCAGCAGTCAAGGAAGGCGGACTGAAGCTTTCTTT. Its translation: CASSQGRRTEAFF.

The chain carries TRBV4-2 and TRBJ2-2; D might be TRBD1 or TRBD2, each matching 7 bases. The CDR3 contains 16 residues. V lost 5 bases to trimming and J lost 3 bases, with 16 bases between them. Germline lookup yields CDR1 LGHNA and CDR2 YNFKEQ. In nucleotides, the CDR3 is TGTGCCAGCAGCAGGGGAGGGGGCTTATACACCGGGGAGCTGTTTTTT. It specifies CASSRGGGLYTGELFF.

The chain has TRBV5-6 and TRBJ2-7; D might be TRBD2 (5 bases). CDR1 is SGHDT, CDR2 YYEEEE, per germline. Between the trimmed V and J ends, which lost 2 bases and 6 bases, there was a span of 18 bases. CDR3 length: 15 residues. The CDR3 sequence is CASSFPYSRGGEQYF. The CDR3 DNA is TGTGCCAGCAGCTTCCCGTATAGCCGGGGTGGCGAGCAGTACTTC.

This clonotype was seen repeatedly, ten times or more. This chain connects TRBV29-1 to TRBJ1-4, with 7 bases lining up with TRBD1. In germline, CDR1 is SQVTM, CDR2 ANQGSEA. The trim removed 7 bases at V and 0 bases at J, leaving 8 bases unmatched. The CDR3 runs to 15 residues. The CDR3 DNA reads as TGCAGCGCGATCGGACAGGAAACAACTAATGAAAAACTGTTTTTT. Translation: CSAIGQETTNEKLFF.

This clonotype was picked up a small number of times. The chain combines TRBV5-1 with TRBJ2-4, with D possibly called TRBD1 or TRBD2 (6 bases each). With 0 bases removed from V and 2 bases from J, the gap between germline ends came to 12 bases. Germline loops: CDR1 SGHRS, CDR2 YFSETQ. This CDR3 has 16 amino acids. The CDR3 sequence is CASSLDVGGTKNIQYF. The CDR3 DNA reads as TGCGCCAGCAGCTTGGATGTAGGGGGGACCAAAAACATTCAGTACTTC.

This clonotype was seen more than once but under ten times. The gene calls are TRBV2 and TRBJ2-6, with unresolved D. Germline V gives CDR1 SNHLY, CDR2 FYNNEI. V shed 9 bases and J shed 4 bases, with 10 bases lying between them. The length of the CDR3 is 13 residues. The CDR3 spells CASLQEGANVLTF. The CDR3 nucleotides read TGTGCCAGTCTACAAGAGGGGGCCAACGTCCTGACTTTC.

This clonotype appeared a few times. The chain couples TRBV27 to TRBJ2-1; 10 nucleotides line up with TRBD1. Germline V lookup: CDR1 MNHEY, CDR2 SMNVEV (reference sequence). The CDR3 sequence is 15 residues long. Trimming at V came to 6 bases and at J to 8 bases, leaving 10 bases not matched to a gene. CDR3 nucleotides: TGTGCCAGCAGCAAAAGGACAGGGGGTAGGGATGAGCAGTTCTTC. Amino acids: CASSKRTGGRDEQFF.

The V and J genes are TRBV6-1 and TRBJ2-2; D remains ambiguous. Per the germline V gene, CDR1 is MNHNS and CDR2 is SASEGT. Trimming left V 5 bases short and J 3 bases short, with 13 bases between. This CDR3 contains 15 residues. CDR3 DNA: TGTGCCAGCAGTCTCTTAGCCCGATACACCGGGGAGCTGTTTTTT. Its translation: CASSLLARYTGELFF.

In this sample, this clonotype turned up a few times. Compared with germline, one end of the junction differs, possibly owing to a read error. V usage is TRBV9 and J usage is TRBJ1-1; D is perhaps TRBD1 (5 bases). Germline CDR1 SGDLS, CDR2 YYNGEE. The CDR3 sequence is 14 residues long. The CDR3 here is CASSPRDDNTEVFF. DNA for the CDR3: TGTGCCAGCAGCCCGCGGGACGATAACACTGAAGTTTTCTTT.

The chain has TRBV9 and TRBJ2-2; D unresolved. Germline lookup yields CDR1 SGDLS and CDR2 YYNGEE. The CDR3 sequence is 14 residues long. The ends were cut back, 3 bases at V and 2 bases at J, with 8 bases in the middle. CDR3: CASSGGRNTGELFF. The CDR3 nucleotides read TGTGCCAGCAGCGGAGGCAGAAACACCGGGGAGCTGTTTTTT. Full variable domain (remainder filled in from reference TRBV9 and TRBJ2-2): DSGVTQTPKHLITATGQRVTLRCSPRSGDLSVYWYQQSLDQGLQFLIQYYNGEERAKGNILERFSAQQFPDLHSELNLSSLELGDSALYFCASSGGRNTGELFFGEGSRLTVL.

This clonotype has a handful of counts. The chain recombines TRBV7-6 with TRBJ1-6, with D perhaps TRBD1 (6 bases). CDR1 is SGHVS and CDR2 is FNYEAQ in the germline V gene. V was clipped by 5 bases and J by 2 bases, with 13 bases between them. The CDR3 has 16 amino acids. Here the CDR3 reads CASSPQGPAYNSPLHF. CDR3 DNA sequence: TGTGCCAGCAGCCCGCAGGGGCCGGCCTATAATTCACCCCTCCACTTT.

The rearrangement joins TRBV4-2 to TRBJ1-1; D unclear. Germline assignment: CDR1 LGHNA and CDR2 YNFKEQ. V gave up 0 bases and J gave up 0 bases, with 8 bases separating them. The CDR3 covers 15 residues. CDR3 coding DNA: TGTGCCAGCAGCCAAGATCCGGTTATGAACACTGAAGCTTTCTTT. Translated, it gives CASSQDPVMNTEAFF.

This chain connects TRBV20-1 to TRBJ2-1, with unresolved D. V lost 3 bases and J lost 2, with 5 bases in between. The CDR3 contains 12 residues. Looked up from germline, CDR1 is DFQATT and CDR2 is SNEGSKA (reference sequence). CDR3 DNA sequence: TGCAGTGCTAGGCCCACCTACAATGAGCAGTTCTTC. This translates into CSARPTYNEQFF.

Many counts were recorded for this clonotype. The rearrangement links TRBV7-9 to TRBJ2-7; perhaps TRBD2 as D (6 bases). The germline CDR1 and CDR2 sequences are SEHNR and FQNEAQ (reference sequence). The CDR3 is 14 residues long. Trimming cost V 5 bases and J 3 bases, with 14 bases left between them. The CDR3 sequence is CASSQTHGGYEQYF. CDR3 coding DNA: TGTGCCAGCAGCCAAACACACGGGGGCTACGAGCAGTACTTC.

The gene calls are TRBV5-1 and TRBJ1-1; 8 positions agree with TRBD1. Losses at the gene ends were 4 bases for V and 6 bases for J; bases not matched to a gene: 8. CDR1 and CDR2 (germline): SGHRS, YFSETQ. The CDR3 consists of 14 residues. CDR3 nucleotide sequence: TGCGCCAGCAGCCCCGAGGGACAGGACCCTGAAGCTTTCTTT. Protein product: CASSPEGQDPEAFF.

V is TRBV7-9 and J is TRBJ1-2, with 7 bases identical to TRBD1. This CDR3 region has 16 residues. Losses at the gene ends were 7 bases for V and 1 base for J; bases not matched to a gene: 12. Germline assignment: CDR1 SEHNR and CDR2 FQNEAQ (reference sequence). CDR3 sequence (DNA): TGTGCCAGCACCCAGGGACAGAATATTTTTAACTATGGCTACACCTTC. The encoded protein is CASTQGQNIFNYGYTF.

This clonotype was found a few times. The chain couples TRBV4-1 to TRBJ2-7; TRBD2 aligns across 7 bases. V lost 4 bases and J lost 3; bases outside the gene matches: 9. Germline V lookup: CDR1 MGHRA, CDR2 YSYEKL. This CDR3 region has 15 residues. The CDR3, as DNA: TGCGCCAGCAGCCGACAAAGCGGGGCTCGCTACGAGCAGTACTTC. Translation: CASSRQSGARYEQYF.

This clonotype was recorded at least ten times. The chain uses TRBV3-1 and TRBJ2-3; unclear D gene. Germline CDR1 and CDR2: LGHDT and YNNKEL (reference sequence). V lost 4 bases, J lost 5 bases, and 10 bases lay in between. The CDR3 runs to 13 residues. The CDR3 sequence is CASSPPSGDTQYF. In nucleotides, the CDR3 is TGTGCCAGCAGCCCACCTTCGGGAGATACGCAGTATTTT.